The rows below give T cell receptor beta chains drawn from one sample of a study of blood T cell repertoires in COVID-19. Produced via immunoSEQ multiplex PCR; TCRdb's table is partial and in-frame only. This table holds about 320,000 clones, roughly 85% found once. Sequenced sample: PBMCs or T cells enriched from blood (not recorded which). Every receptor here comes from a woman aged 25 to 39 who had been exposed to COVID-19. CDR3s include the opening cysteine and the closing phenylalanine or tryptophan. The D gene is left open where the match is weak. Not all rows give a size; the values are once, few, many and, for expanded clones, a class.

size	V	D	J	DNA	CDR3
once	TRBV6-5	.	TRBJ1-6	TGTGCCAGCAGGGTCCCCGGTAATTCACCCCTCCACTTT	CASRVPGNSPLHF
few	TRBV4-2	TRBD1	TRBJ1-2	TGTGCCAGCAGCCCCACCCCGACAGGGGGCGACTATGGCTACACCTTC	CASSPTPTGGDYGYTF
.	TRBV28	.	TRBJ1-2	TGTGCCAGCAGTTTCGACAGAAGTTATGGCTACACCTTC	CASSFDRSYGYTF
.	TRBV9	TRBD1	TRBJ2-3	TGTGCCAGCAGCTATGAGGGGGCGGCAGATACGCAGTATTTT	CASSYEGAADTQYF
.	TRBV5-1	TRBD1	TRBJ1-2	TGCGCCAGCAGCGCGCAGGGGGCGAACTATGGCTACACCTTC	CASSAQGANYGYTF
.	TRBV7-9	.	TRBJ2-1	TGTGCCAGCAGCTTCGGGACTGCCTACAATGAGCAGTTCTTC	CASSFGTAYNEQFF
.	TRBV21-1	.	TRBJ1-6	TGTGCCAGCAACTCGACAGTAATGTCTTCCAGTAATAATTCACCCCTCCACTTT	CASNSTVMSSSNNSPLHF
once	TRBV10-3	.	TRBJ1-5	TGTGCCATCACCGCGACACCTAATCAGCCCCAGCATTTT	CAITATPNQPQHF
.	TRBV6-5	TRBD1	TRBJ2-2	TGTGCCAGCAGTCAAAGACAGGGGGCGACCGGGGAGCTGTTTTTT	CASSQRQGATGELFF
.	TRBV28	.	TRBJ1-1	TGTGCCAGCAGTCCGTACAGGACGATGAACACTGAAGCTTTCTTT	CASSPYRTMNTEAFF
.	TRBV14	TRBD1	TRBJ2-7	TGTGCCAGCAGCCAGGGGACAGGGATTTCCGAGCAGTACTTC	CASSQGTGISEQYF
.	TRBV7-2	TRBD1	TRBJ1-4	TGTGCCAGCAGCTTAGAATGGACAGGGTGGGCAACTAATGAAAAACTGTTTTTT	CASSLEWTGWATNEKLFF
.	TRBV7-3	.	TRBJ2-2	TGTGCCAGCAGCCCCCTGACTCGCCTGAACACCGGGGAGCTGTTTTTT	CASSPLTRLNTGELFF
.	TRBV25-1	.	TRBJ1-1	TGTGCCAGCATTGCGTTAGGGGGCACTGAAGCTTTCTTT	CASIALGGTEAFF
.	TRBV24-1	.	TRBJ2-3	TGTGCCACCAGTCTAGGGGGCACAGATACGCAGTATTTT	CATSLGGTDTQYF
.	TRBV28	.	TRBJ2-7	TGTGCCAGCAGTTTAAAGGCGGGATTTTTCTACGAGCAGTACTTC	CASSLKAGFFYEQYF
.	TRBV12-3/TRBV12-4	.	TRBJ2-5	TGTGCCAGCAGTCTTGGGCTAGAGACCCAGTACTTC	CASSLGLETQYF
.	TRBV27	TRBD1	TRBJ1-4	TGTGCCAGCAGTGATAGGGACAGGGGTAATGAAAAACTGTTTTTT	CASSDRDRGNEKLFF
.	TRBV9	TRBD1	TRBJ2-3	TGTGCCAGCAGCGCGGGGACAGAAGTCTTCACAGATACGCAGTATTTT	CASSAGTEVFTDTQYF
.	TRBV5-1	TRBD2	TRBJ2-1	TGCGCCAGCAGCGTAACAGCGGGAGGCTCCTACAATGAGCAGTTCTTC	CASSVTAGGSYNEQFF
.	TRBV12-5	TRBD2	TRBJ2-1	TGTGCTAGTGGTTTGACTAGCGGGGGGTCGGGTCCGTTCTTC	CASGLTSGGSGPFF
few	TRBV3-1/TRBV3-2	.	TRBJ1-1	TGTGCCAGCAGCCGAGCCCGCCTAAAGAATGTCTTT	CASSRARLKNVF
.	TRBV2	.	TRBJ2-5	TGTGCCAGCCGCGTCCCCGTTAAAGAGACCCAGTACTTC	CASRVPVKETQYF
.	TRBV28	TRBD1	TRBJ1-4	TGTGCCAGCAGAAAATCTACCGGGACAGCTGAAAAACTGTTTTTT	CASRKSTGTAEKLFF
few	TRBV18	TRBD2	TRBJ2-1	TGTGCCAGCTCACCAACATTACGGGGGGCCTACAATGAGCAGTTCTTC	CASSPTLRGAYNEQFF
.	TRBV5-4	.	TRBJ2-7	TGTGCCAGCAGCTTAACTGGCTACGAGCAGTACTTC	CASSLTGYEQYF
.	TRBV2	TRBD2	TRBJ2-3	TGTGCCAACATACTAGCGGGGGGTGTAGATACGCAGTATTTT	CANILAGGVDTQYF
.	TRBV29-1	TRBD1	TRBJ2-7	TGCAGCGTCGATGACAGGGGGGTATACGAGCAGTACTTC	CSVDDRGVYEQYF
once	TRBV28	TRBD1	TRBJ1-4	TGTGCCAGCAGAGGGGGCGCTGGGGAAAAACTGTTTTTT	CASRGGAGEKLFF
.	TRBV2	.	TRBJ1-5	TGTGCCAGCAGAAACAGGGTTAATCAGCCCCAGCATTTT	CASRNRVNQPQHF
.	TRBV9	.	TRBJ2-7	TGTGCCAGCAGCGTAGCTCTGGGGCCCTCTGTCGAGCAGTACTTC	CASSVALGPSVEQYF
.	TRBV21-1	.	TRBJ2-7	TGTGCCAGCAGCAAAGAGGGACTATTTTACGAGCAGTACTTC	CASSKEGLFYEQYF
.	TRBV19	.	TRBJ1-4	TGTGCCACCGCCGGGGGGCCCGGTGAAAAACTGTTTTTT	CATAGGPGEKLFF
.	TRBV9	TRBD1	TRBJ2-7	TGTGCCAGCAGCGTCGAGACAGGGGGTTCCTACGAGCAGTACTTC	CASSVETGGSYEQYF
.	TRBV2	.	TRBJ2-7	TGTGCCAGCAGCCGGCAGGGCTCCTACGAGCAGTACTTC	CASSRQGSYEQYF
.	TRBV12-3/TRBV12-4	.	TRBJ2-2	TGTGCCAGCGGACAGAACACCGGGGAGCTGTTTTTT	CASGQNTGELFF
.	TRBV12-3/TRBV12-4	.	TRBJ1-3	TGTGCCAGCAGCCTCCCGGGAAACACCATATATTTT	CASSLPGNTIYF
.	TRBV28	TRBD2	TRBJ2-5	TGTGCCAGCAGTTTACCTAGCGGGAGGAAAGAGACCCAGTACTTC	CASSLPSGRKETQYF
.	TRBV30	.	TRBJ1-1	TGTGCCTGGATCACCGGACAGCCTGAAGCTTTCTTT	CAWITGQPEAFF
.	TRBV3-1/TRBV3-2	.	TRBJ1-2	TGTGCCAGCAGCCAACGCGTACAGGGACGTGGCTACACCTTC	CASSQRVQGRGYTF
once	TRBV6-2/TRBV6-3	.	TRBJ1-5	TGTGCCAGCAGTCTTTTTAACAGGTTCGATCAGCCCCAGCATTTT	CASSLFNRFDQPQHF